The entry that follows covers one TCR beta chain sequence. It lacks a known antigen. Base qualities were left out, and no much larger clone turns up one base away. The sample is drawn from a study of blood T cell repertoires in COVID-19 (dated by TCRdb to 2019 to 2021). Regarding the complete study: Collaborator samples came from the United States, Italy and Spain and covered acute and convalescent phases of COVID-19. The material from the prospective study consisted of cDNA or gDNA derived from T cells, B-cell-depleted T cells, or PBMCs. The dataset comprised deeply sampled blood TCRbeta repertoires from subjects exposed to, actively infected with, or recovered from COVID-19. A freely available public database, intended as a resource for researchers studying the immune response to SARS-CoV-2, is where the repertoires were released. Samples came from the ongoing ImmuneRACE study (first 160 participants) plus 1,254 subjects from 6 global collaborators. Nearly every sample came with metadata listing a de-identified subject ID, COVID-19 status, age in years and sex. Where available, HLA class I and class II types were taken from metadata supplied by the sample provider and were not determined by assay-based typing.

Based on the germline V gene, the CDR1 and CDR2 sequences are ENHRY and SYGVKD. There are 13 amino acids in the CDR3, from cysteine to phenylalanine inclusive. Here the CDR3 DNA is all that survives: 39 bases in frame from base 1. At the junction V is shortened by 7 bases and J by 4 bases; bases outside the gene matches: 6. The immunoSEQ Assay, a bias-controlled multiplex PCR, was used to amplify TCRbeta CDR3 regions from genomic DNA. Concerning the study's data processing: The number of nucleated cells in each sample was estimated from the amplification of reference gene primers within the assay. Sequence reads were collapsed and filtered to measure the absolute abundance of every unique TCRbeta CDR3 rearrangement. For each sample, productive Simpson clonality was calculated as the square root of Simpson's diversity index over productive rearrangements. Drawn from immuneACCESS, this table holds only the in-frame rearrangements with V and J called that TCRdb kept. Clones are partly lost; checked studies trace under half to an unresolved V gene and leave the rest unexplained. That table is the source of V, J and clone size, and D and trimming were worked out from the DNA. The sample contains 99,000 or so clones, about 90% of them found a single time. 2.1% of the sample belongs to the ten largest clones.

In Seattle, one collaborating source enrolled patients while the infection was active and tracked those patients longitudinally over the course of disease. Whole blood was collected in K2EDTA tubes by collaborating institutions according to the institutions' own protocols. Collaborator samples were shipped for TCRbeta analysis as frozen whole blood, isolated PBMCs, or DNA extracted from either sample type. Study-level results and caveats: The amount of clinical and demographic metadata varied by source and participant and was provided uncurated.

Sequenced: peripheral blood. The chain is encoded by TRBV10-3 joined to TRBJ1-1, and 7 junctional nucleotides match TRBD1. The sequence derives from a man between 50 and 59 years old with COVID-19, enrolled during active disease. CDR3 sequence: CAITVQGTTEAFF. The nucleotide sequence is TGTGCCATCACCGTACAGGGGACCACTGAAGCTTTCTTT.